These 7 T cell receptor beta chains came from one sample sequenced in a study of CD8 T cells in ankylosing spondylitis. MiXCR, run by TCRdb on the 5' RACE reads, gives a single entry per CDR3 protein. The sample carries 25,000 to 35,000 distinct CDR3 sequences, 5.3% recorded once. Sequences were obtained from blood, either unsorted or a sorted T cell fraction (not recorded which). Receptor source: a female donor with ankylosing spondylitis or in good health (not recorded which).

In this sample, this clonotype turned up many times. The CDR3 DNA sequence: TGTGCCAGCAGCGTAGATATTGGGTCAGGGAGCACCGGGGAGCTGTTTTTT. Its translation: CASSVDIGSGSTGELFF. The chain links TRBV9 to TRBJ2-2, with D perhaps TRBD1 or TRBD2 (5 bases each). Germline assignment: CDR1 SGDLS and CDR2 YYNGEE. This CDR3 spans 17 amino acids. The V and J ends lost 0 bases and 4 bases respectively, with 16 bases between them.

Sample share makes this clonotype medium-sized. CDR3 bases: TGTGCCAGCAGGCAGAACATGGAGACCGGGGAGCTGTTTTTT. As protein: CASRQNMETGELFF. The V and J genes are TRBV9 and TRBJ2-2; D uncertain. Germline assignment: CDR1 SGDLS and CDR2 YYNGEE. Trimming took 5 bases from V and 5 from J, leaving 13 bases between them. This CDR3 is 14 amino acids long.

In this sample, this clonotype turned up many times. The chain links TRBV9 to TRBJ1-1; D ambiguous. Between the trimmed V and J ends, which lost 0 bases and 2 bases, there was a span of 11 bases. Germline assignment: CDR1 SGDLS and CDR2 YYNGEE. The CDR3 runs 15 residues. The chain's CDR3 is CASSVGISSNTEAFF. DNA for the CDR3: TGTGCCAGCAGCGTAGGTATAAGTAGTAACACTGAAGCTTTCTTT.

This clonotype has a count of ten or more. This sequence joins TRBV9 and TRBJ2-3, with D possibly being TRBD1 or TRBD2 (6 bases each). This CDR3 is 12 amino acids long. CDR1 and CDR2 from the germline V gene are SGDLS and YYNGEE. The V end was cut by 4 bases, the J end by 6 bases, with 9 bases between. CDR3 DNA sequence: TGTGCCAGCAGCCCGGGGGCGGATACGCAGTATTTT. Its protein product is CASSPGADTQYF.

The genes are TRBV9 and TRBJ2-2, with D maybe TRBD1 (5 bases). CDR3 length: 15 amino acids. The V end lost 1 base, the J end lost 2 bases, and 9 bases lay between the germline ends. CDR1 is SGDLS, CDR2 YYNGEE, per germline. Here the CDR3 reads CASSVRGPNTGELFF. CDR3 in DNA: TGTGCCAGCAGCGTAAGGGGTCCCAACACCGGGGAGCTGTTTTTT. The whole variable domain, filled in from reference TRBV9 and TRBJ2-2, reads DSGVTQTPKHLITATGQRVTLRCSPRSGDLSVYWYQQSLDQGLQFLIQYYNGEERAKGNILERFSAQQFPDLHSELNLSSLELGDSALYFCASSVRGPNTGELFFGEGSRLTVL.

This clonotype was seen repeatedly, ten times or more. CDR3: CASSVEDAGNTIYF. In DNA, the CDR3 is TGTGCCAGCAGCGTAGAGGACGCTGGAAACACCATATATTTT. The gene calls are TRBV9 and TRBJ1-3, with D unclear. V was shortened by 0 bases and J by 2 bases, with 6 bases between the two germline ends. The germline V gene encodes CDR1 SGDLS and CDR2 YYNGEE. There are 14 residues in the CDR3.

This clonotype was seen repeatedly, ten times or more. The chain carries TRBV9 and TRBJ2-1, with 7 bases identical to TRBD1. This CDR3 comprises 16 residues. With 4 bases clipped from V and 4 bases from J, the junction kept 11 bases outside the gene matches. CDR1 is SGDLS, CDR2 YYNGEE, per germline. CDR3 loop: CASSPQTGQTYNEQFF. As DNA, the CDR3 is TGTGCCAGCAGCCCTCAAACGGGACAGACTTACAATGAGCAGTTCTTC.